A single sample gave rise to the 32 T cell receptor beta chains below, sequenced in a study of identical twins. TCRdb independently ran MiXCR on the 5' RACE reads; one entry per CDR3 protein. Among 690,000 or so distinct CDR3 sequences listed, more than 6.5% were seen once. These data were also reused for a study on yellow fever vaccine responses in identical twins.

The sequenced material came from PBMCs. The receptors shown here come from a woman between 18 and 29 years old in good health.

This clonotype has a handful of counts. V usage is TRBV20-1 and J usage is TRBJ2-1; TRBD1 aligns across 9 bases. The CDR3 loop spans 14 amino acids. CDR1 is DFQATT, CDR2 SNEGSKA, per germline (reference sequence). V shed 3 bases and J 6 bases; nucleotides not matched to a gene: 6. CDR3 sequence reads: CSASVWGQGNEQFF. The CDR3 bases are TGCAGTGCTAGTGTATGGGGACAGGGCAATGAGCAGTTCTTC.

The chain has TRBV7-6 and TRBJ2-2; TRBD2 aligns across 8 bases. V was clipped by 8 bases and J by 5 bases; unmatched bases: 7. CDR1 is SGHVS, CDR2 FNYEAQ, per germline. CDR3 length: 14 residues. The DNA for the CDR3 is TGTGCCAGCGGTGGGACTAGTGTAACCGGGGAGCTGTTTTTT. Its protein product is CASGGTSVTGELFF.

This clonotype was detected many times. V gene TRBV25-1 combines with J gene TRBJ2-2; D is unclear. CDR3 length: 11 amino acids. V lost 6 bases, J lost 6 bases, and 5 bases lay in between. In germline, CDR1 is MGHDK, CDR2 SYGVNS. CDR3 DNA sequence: TGTGCCAGCAGCCGGGCCGGGGAGCTGTTTTTT. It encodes CASSRAGELFF.

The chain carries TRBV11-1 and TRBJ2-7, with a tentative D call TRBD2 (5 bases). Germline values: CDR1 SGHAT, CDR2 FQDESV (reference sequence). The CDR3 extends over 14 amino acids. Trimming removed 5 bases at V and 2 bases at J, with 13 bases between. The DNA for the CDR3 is TGTGCCAGCAGCCCGGACTCGAGCCCCTACGAGCAGTACTTC. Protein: CASSPDSSPYEQYF. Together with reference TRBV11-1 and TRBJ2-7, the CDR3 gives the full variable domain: EAEVAQSPRYKITEKSQAVAFWCDPISGHATLYWYRQILGQGPELLVQFQDESVVDDSQLPKDRFSAERLKGVDSTLKIQPAELGDSAMYLCASSPDSSPYEQYFGPGTRLTVT.

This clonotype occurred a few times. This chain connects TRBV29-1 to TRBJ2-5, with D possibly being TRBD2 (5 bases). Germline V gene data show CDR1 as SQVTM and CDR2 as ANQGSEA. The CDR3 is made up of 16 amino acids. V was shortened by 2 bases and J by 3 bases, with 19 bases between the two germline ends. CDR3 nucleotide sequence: TGCAGCGTTGAACCTACCCTCGGACTTTCAGAAGAGACCCAGTACTTC. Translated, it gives CSVEPTLGLSEETQYF. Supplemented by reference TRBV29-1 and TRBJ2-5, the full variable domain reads SAVISQKPSRDICQRGTSLTIQCQVDSQVTMMFWYRQQPGQSLTLIATANQGSEATYESGFVIDKFPISRPNLTFSTLTVSNMSPEDSSIYLCSVEPTLGLSEETQYFGPGTRLLVL.

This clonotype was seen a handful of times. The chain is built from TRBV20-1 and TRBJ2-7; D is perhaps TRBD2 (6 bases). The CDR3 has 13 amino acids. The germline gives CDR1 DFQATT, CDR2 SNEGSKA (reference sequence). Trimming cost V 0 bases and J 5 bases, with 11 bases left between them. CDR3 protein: CSARDRLVHEQYF. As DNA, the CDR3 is TGCAGTGCTAGAGATCGACTAGTTCACGAGCAGTACTTC.

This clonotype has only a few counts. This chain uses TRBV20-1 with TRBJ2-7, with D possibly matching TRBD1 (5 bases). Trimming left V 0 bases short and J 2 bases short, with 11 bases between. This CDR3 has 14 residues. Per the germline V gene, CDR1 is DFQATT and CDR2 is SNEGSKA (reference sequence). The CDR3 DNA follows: TGCAGTGCTAGAGATGTCAGGGAAGCCTACGAGCAGTACTTC. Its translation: CSARDVREAYEQYF.

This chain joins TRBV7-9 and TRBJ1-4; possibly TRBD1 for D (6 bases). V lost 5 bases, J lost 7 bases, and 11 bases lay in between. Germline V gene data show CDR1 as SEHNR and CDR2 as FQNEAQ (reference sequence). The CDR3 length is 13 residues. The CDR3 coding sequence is TGTGCCAGCAGCCAGGAGGGGGGTGAAAAACTGTTTTTT. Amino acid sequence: CASSQEGGEKLFF.

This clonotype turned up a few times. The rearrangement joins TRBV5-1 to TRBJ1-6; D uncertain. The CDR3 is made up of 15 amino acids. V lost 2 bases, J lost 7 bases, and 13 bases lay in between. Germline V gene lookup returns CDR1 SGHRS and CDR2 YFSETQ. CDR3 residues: CASSLDGVNNSPLHF. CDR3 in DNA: TGCGCCAGCAGCTTAGACGGGGTAAACAATTCACCCCTCCACTTT.

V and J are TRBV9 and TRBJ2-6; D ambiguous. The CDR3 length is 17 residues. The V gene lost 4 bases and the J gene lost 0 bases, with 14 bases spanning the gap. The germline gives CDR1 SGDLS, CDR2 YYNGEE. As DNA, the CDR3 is TGTGCCAGCAGCTACCTTTCCGGAAACTCTGGGGCCAACGTCCTGACTTTC. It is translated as CASSYLSGNSGANVLTF.

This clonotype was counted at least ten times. CDR3 residues: CASSQKGQETQYF. The CDR3 region has the DNA TGTGCCAGCAGCCAAAAGGGACAAGAGACCCAGTACTTC. The chain is built from TRBV3-1 and TRBJ2-5; D remains ambiguous. The CDR3 sequence is 13 residues long. Germline V gene sequence: CDR1 LGHDT, CDR2 YNNKEL (reference sequence). V was trimmed by 2 bases and J by 2 bases, leaving 6 bases between them.

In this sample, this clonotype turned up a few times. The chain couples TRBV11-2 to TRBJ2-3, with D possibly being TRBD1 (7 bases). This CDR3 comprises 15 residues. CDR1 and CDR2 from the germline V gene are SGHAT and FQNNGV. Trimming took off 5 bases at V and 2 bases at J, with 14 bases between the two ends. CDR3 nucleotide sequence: TGTGCCAGCAGCCGCGGGGACAGAGACACAGATACGCAGTATTTT. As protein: CASSRGDRDTDTQYF. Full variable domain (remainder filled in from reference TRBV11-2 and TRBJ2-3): EAGVAQSPRYKIIEKRQSVAFWCNPISGHATLYWYQQILGQGPKLLIQFQNNGVVDDSQLPKDRFSAERLKGVDSTLKIQPAKLEDSAVYLCASSRGDRDTDTQYFGPGTRLTVL.

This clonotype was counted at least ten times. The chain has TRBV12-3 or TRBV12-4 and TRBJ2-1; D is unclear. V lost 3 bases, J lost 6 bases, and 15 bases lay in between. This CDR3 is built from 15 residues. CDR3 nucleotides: TGTGCCAGCAGTTTGTCTCGGACCCCTGGCAATGAGCAGTTCTTC. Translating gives CASSLSRTPGNEQFF.

CDR3 in DNA: TGTGCCAGTAGTATGGCGCCTGGCTATGGCTACACCTTC. Translating it yields CASSMAPGYGYTF. J is TRBJ1-2 and V is TRBV19; D not certain. V was pared by 3 bases and J by 4 bases, with 9 bases between. The CDR3 is 13 residues long. Per germline, CDR1 LNHDA and CDR2 SQIVND (reference sequence).

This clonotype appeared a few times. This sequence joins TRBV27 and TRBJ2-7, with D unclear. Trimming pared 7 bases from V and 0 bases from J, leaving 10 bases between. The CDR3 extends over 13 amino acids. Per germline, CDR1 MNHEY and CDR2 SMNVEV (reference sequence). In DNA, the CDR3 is TGTGCCAGCACCTCCCGTAGCTCCTACGAGCAGTACTTC. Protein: CASTSRSSYEQYF.

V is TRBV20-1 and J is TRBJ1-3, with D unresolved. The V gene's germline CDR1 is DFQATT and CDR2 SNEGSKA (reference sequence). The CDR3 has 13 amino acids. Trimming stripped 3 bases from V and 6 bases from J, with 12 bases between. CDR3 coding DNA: TGCAGTGCTAGCACGGGCCAAGAAAACACCATATATTTT. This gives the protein CSASTGQENTIYF.

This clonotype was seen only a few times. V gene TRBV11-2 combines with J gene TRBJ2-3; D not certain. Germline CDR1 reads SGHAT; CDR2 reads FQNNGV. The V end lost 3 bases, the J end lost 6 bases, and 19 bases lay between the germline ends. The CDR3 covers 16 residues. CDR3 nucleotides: TGTGCCAGCAGCTTCCTATCAAGTATTCCGATGGATACGCAGTATTTT. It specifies CASSFLSSIPMDTQYF.

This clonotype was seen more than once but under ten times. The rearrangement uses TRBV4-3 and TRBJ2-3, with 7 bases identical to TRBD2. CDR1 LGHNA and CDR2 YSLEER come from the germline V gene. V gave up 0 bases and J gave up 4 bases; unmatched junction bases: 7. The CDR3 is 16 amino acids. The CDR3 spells CASSQEVAGVPDTQYF. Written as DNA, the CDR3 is TGCGCCAGCAGCCAAGAAGTGGCGGGAGTACCAGATACGCAGTATTTT.

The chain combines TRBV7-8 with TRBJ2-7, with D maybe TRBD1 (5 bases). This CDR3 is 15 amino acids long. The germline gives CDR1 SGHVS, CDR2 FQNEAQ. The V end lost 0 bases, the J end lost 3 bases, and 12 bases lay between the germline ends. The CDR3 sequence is CASSLADGAFYEQYF. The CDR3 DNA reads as TGTGCCAGCAGCTTAGCAGATGGGGCCTTCTACGAGCAGTACTTC.

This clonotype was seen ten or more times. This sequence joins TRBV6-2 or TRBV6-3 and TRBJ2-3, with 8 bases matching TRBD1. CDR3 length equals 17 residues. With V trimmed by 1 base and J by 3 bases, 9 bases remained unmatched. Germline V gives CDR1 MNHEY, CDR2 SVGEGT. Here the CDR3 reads CASSYFQGQGETDTQYF. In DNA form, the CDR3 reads TGTGCCAGCAGTTACTTTCAAGGACAGGGTGAGACAGATACGCAGTATTTT.

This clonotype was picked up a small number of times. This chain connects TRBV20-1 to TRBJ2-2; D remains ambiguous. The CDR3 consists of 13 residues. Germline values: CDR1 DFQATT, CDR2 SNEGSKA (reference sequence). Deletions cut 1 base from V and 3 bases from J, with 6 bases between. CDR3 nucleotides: TGCAGTGCTAGAGGGGTACACACCGGGGAGCTGTTTTTT. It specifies CSARGVHTGELFF.

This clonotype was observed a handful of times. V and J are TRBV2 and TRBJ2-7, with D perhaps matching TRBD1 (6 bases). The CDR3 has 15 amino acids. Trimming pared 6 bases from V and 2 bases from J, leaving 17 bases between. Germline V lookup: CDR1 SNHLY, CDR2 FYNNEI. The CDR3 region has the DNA TGTGCCAGCAGCCCGGATTCGACAGGTACCTACGAGCAGTACTTC. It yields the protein CASSPDSTGTYEQYF.

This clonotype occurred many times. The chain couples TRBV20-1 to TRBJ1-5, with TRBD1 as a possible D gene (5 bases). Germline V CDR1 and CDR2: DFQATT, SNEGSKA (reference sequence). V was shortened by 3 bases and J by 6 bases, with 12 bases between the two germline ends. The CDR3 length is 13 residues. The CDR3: CSASFRVSQPQHF. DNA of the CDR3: TGCAGTGCTAGTTTCAGGGTGTCTCAGCCCCAGCATTTT.

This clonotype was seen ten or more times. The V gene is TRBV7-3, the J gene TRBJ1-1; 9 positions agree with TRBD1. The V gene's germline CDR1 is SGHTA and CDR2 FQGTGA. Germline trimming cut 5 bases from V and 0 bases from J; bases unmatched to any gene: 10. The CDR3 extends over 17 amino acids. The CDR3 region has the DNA TGTGCCAGCAGCCCCACTGGCGGACAGGGGATGAACACTGAAGCTTTCTTT. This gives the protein CASSPTGGQGMNTEAFF.

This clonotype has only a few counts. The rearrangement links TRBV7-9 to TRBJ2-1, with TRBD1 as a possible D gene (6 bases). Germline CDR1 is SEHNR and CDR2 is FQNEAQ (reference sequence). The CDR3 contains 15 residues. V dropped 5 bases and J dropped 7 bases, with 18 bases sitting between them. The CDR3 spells CASSLHRQDMNEQFF. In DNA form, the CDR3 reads TGTGCCAGCAGCCTGCACCGACAGGATATGAATGAGCAGTTCTTC.

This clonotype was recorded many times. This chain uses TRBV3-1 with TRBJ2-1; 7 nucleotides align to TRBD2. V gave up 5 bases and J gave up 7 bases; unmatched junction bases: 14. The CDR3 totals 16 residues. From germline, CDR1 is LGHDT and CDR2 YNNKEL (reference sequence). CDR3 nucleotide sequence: TGTGCCAGCAGCTCCTTTGGCGGGGGTAGGGAAAATGAGCAGTTCTTC. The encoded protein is CASSSFGGGRENEQFF.

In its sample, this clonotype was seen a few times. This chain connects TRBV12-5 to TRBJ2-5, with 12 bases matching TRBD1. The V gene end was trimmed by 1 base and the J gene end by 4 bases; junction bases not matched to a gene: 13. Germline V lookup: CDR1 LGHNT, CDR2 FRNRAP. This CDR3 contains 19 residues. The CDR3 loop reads CASGLDSSPGQGARETQYF. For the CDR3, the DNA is TGTGCTAGTGGTTTGGACTCATCCCCGGGACAGGGGGCGAGAGAGACCCAGTACTTC.

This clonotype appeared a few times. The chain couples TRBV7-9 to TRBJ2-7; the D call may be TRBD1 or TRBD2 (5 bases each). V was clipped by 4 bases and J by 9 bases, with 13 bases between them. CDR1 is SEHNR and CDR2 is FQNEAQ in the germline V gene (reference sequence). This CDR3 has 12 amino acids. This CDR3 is CASSSGTGRQYF. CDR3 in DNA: TGTGCCAGCAGCTCAGGGACCGGTAGGCAGTACTTC.

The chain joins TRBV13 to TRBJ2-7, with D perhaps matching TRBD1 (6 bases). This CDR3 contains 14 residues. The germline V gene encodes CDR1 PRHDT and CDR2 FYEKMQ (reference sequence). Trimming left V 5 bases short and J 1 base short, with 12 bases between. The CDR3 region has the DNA TGTGCCAGCAGCCCCACGGACAGATCCTACGAGCAGTACTTC. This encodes CASSPTDRSYEQYF.

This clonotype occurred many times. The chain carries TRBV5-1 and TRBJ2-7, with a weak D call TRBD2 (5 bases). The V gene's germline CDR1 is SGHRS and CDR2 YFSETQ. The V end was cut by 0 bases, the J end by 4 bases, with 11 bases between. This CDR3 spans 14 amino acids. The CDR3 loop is CASSLGGDFYEQYF. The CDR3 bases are TGCGCCAGCAGCTTGGGGGGAGACTTTTACGAGCAGTACTTC.

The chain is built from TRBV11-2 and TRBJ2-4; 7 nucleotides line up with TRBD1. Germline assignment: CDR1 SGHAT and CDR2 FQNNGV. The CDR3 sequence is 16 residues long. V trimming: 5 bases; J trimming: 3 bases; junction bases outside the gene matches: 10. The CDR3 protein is CASSERQGLGKNIQYF. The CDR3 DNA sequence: TGTGCCAGCAGCGAGAGACAGGGATTGGGCAAAAACATTCAGTACTTC.

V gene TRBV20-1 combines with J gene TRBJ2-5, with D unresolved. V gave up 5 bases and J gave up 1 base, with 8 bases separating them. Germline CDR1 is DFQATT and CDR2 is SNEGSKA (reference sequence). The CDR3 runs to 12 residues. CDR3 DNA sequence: TGCAGTGCTTCCCCTCTCCAAGAGACCCAGTACTTC. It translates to CSASPLQETQYF.